This T cell receptor beta chain was identified during a study of blood T cell repertoires in COVID-19. Looking at the study overall: Sources were T cells, B-cell-depleted T cells, or PBMCs; the material itself was cDNA or gDNA.

CDR1 and CDR2 (germline): SGHVS, FQNEAQ. The length of the CDR3 is 14 residues. With 1 base removed from V and 5 bases from J, the gap between germline ends came to 11 bases. In the original workflow: Reference gene primer amplification yielded estimated nucleated cell counts. This table comes from immunoSEQ multiplex PCR, and its TCRdb copy is limited to in-frame clones, with some not included. V and J calls and clone size come straight from that table; D and trimming were deduced from the DNA. Here the sample spans about 220,000 clones, about 85% being singletons. Sequenced: peripheral blood. The receptor was isolated from a man aged 40-55 years with acute or convalescent COVID-19. The rearrangement links TRBV7-8 to TRBJ1-2, with a tentative D call TRBD1 (6 bases). The CDR3 nucleotides read TGTGCCAGCAGCTTAGAGGAACAGGGTTATGGCTACACCTTC. As protein: CASSLEEQGYGYTF.